The 32 T cell receptor beta chains reported below all come from one sample, sequenced in a study of post-analysis software for immune sequencing data. Overall study findings and caveats: A few TRBV segments appeared more often in patients than in controls, and TRBV5-6, TRBV5-1 and TRBV20-1 were among these.

TCR beta libraries were prepared from cDNA with unique molecular identifiers. TCRdb re-analysed the PCR reads in MiXCR, keeping a single row per CDR3 protein. The table shows 400,000 to 500,000 distinct CDR3 sequences, with 30% to 45% occurring only once. Their antigens are not known. Source material: blood. These receptors came from a girl aged 2 to 9 with multiple sclerosis.

This clonotype was counted between two and nine times. The rearrangement links TRBV20-1 to TRBJ2-1, with 7 positions matching TRBD2. The J segment lost 5 bases and the V segment lost 3 bases, leaving 4 bases of the junction unmatched. CDR1 and CDR2 (germline): DFQATT, SNEGSKA (reference sequence). This CDR3 is 13 amino acids long. CDR3 nucleotides: TGCAGTGCTAGGACTAGCTTGAACAATGAGCAGTTCTTC. Residues: CSARTSLNNEQFF.

The rearrangement joins TRBV5-6 to TRBJ1-1; TRBD1 agrees at 7 bases. Unmatched junction bases numbered 15, after V lost 3 bases and J lost 4 bases. CDR1 SGHDT and CDR2 YYEEEE come from the germline V gene. The CDR3 covers 17 residues. CDR3 sequence: CASSSAGQARRGTEAFF. The CDR3 nucleotides read TGTGCCAGCAGCTCCGCTGGACAGGCGCGTAGGGGCACTGAAGCTTTCTTT. Looking up the rest from reference TRBV5-6 and TRBJ1-1 gives the full variable domain: DAGVTQSPTHLIKTRGQQVTLRCSPKSGHDTVSWYQQALGQGPQFIFQYYEEEERQRGNFPDRFSGHQFPNYSSELNVNALLLGDSALYLCASSSAGQARRGTEAFFGQGTRLTVV.

This clonotype was observed a handful of times. V usage is TRBV5-6 and J usage is TRBJ2-3; D is possibly TRBD1 (6 bases). Trimming shortened V by 4 bases and J by 2 bases, and 11 bases separated the two germline ends. In germline, CDR1 is SGHDT, CDR2 YYEEEE. The CDR3 runs 14 residues. Here the CDR3 DNA reads TGTGCCAGCAGCCGGACAGTAAACACAGATACGCAGTATTTT. It yields the protein CASSRTVNTDTQYF. The full variable domain, completed using reference TRBV5-6 and TRBJ2-3, is DAGVTQSPTHLIKTRGQQVTLRCSPKSGHDTVSWYQQALGQGPQFIFQYYEEEERQRGNFPDRFSGHQFPNYSSELNVNALLLGDSALYLCASSRTVNTDTQYFGPGTRLTVL.

This chain connects TRBV20-1 to TRBJ2-3; tentative D call: TRBD2 (6 bases). Germline CDR1 DFQATT, CDR2 SNEGSKA (reference sequence). The CDR3 extends over 13 amino acids. Trimming stripped 5 bases from V and 1 base from J, with 10 bases between. The CDR3 bases are TGCAGTGCTTTAGCGGAGCGCACAGATACGCAGTATTTT. Protein product: CSALAERTDTQYF.

The J gene is TRBJ2-2, the V gene TRBV5-1, with TRBD1 as a possible D gene (6 bases). Germline CDR1 SGHRS, CDR2 YFSETQ. This CDR3 spans 15 amino acids. V was clipped by 4 bases and J by 1 base, with 11 bases between them. CDR3 bases: TGCGCCAGCAGCAGAGAGACAGGGAACACCGGGGAGCTGTTTTTT. It encodes CASSRETGNTGELFF. Combining the CDR3 with reference TRBV5-1 and TRBJ2-2 gives the whole variable domain KAGVTQTPRYLIKTRGQQVTLSCSPISGHRSVSWYQQTPGQGLQFLFEYFSETQRNKGNFPGRFSGRQFSNSRSEMNVSTLELGDSALYLCASSRETGNTGELFFGEGSRLTVL.

The table lists this clonotype with a few counts. This chain links TRBV10-2 with TRBJ1-1; 7 bases match TRBD1. The CDR3 contains 12 residues. Trimming took 6 bases from V and 4 from J; bases not matched to a gene: 2. Germline CDR1 is WSHSY and CDR2 is SAAADI. This chain's CDR3 is CASRDRPTEAFF. In DNA form, the CDR3 reads TGCGCCAGCAGGGACAGGCCCACTGAAGCTTTCTTT.

The chain carries TRBV28 and TRBJ1-2; tentatively, D is TRBD1 (5 bases). V lost 6 bases and J lost 4, with 12 bases in between. The CDR3 runs to 13 residues. Germline CDR1 and CDR2: MDHEN and SYDVKM. The CDR3 DNA sequence: TGTGCCAGCAGCGCTTACGACAGCTATGGCTACACCTTC. Residues: CASSAYDSYGYTF.

This clonotype was seen a handful of times. The genes are TRBV20-1 and TRBJ1-2, with D perhaps TRBD1 (5 bases). The germline V and J ends were trimmed by 4 bases and 2 bases, with 14 bases remaining between them. The CDR3 runs to 14 residues. Germline CDR1 and CDR2: DFQATT and SNEGSKA (reference sequence). The CDR3 bases are TGCAGTGCTACAGAGGCCCCAGGGAACTATGGCTACACCTTC. Amino acids: CSATEAPGNYGYTF.

A word on this clonotype: A much larger clone is a single base away; this may be a read error. This chain connects TRBV5-1 to TRBJ2-5; possibly TRBD2 for D (5 bases). The better agreement between TRBJ2-7 and the DNA end casts doubt on the J call. The CDR3 runs to 15 residues. Per the germline V gene, CDR1 is SGHRS and CDR2 is YFSETQ. The CDR3 DNA follows: TGCGCCAGCAGCCTCGCCCCGGGAAGGGCCGGCGAGCAGTACTTC. This encodes CASSLAPGRAGEQYF.

This sequence joins TRBV7-2 and TRBJ2-7; 10 nucleotides line up with TRBD2. The J call is doubtful: the DNA matches TRBJ2-5 better. Germline CDR1 reads SGHTA; CDR2 reads FQGNSA. The CDR3 is 16 residues long. CDR3 residues: CASSLAASGGRETQYF. DNA of the CDR3: TGTGCCAGCAGCTTAGCGGCTAGCGGGGGCAGGGAGACCCAGTACTTC.

The chain joins TRBV25-1 to TRBJ2-3; 12 bases agree with TRBD2. The CDR3 extends over 17 amino acids. Germline lookup yields CDR1 MGHDK and CDR2 SYGVNS. V lost 4 bases and J lost 6; bases outside the gene matches: 11. CDR3 region: CASSALSSGRGGDTQYF. In DNA form, the CDR3 reads TGTGCCAGCAGTGCCCTCTCTAGCGGGAGGGGTGGCGATACGCAGTATTTT.

This clonotype was observed a few times. This chain joins TRBV5-4 and TRBJ2-6, with 8 positions matching TRBD1. The V gene's germline CDR1 is SGHNT and CDR2 YYREEE (reference sequence). CDR3 length equals 18 residues. V lost 3 bases and J lost 0; bases outside the gene matches: 8. CDR3 amino acids: CASSSPGQDSSGANVLTF. Written as DNA, the CDR3 is TGTGCCAGCAGCTCCCCGGGACAGGACAGCTCTGGGGCCAACGTCCTGACTTTC.

This clonotype was detected a few times. The chain joins TRBV5-1 to TRBJ2-7; 12 bases are a match to TRBD2. The V gene end was trimmed by 2 bases and the J gene end by 0 bases; junction bases not matched to a gene: 3. Germline CDR1 SGHRS, CDR2 YFSETQ. The CDR3 loop spans 16 amino acids. CDR3 bases: TGCGCCAGCAGCTTCCTAGCGGGGGGGAGCTCCTACGAGCAGTACTTC. Its translation: CASSFLAGGSSYEQYF.

This clonotype was recorded a few times. One end of the junction varies from germline; a read error may be responsible. In DNA, the CDR3 is TGTGCCAGCACTGAAAGTCCTTACAGGGGGTCCCACGAGCAGTACTTC. Translation: CASTESPYRGSHEQYF. The chain is built from TRBV6-1 and TRBJ2-7, with TRBD1 identical over 8 bases. The germline V gene encodes CDR1 MNHNS and CDR2 SASEGT. This CDR3 is built from 16 residues.

This sequence joins TRBV13 and TRBJ2-1; 8 nucleotides match TRBD2. This CDR3 spans 17 amino acids. Germline trimming cut 0 bases from V and 2 bases from J; bases unmatched to any gene: 6. In germline, CDR1 is PRHDT, CDR2 FYEKMQ (reference sequence). CDR3 nucleotides: TGTGCCAGCAGCTTAGGTCCGGGACTAGGGACCTACAATGAGCAGTTCTTC. This gives the protein CASSLGPGLGTYNEQFF.

This clonotype was seen more than once but under ten times. The chain uses TRBV24-1 and TRBJ2-3, with 7 bases that match TRBD2. Per the germline V gene, CDR1 is KGHDR and CDR2 is SFDVKD. The CDR3 length is 16 residues. J was trimmed by 4 bases and V by 0 bases; bases with no gene match: 6. DNA for the CDR3: TGTGCCACCAGTGATTTGGGGCGGGGGAGGTCAGATACGCAGTATTTT. Translated, it gives CATSDLGRGRSDTQYF.

CDR3 protein: CSVEEGFARYGYTF. The CDR3 DNA reads TGCAGCGTTGAAGAGGGGTTTGCTCGCTATGGCTACACCTTC. This chain joins TRBV29-1 and TRBJ1-2; D uncertain. V was clipped by 0 bases and J by 4 bases, with 12 bases between them. Per the germline V gene, CDR1 is SQVTM and CDR2 is ANQGSEA. This CDR3 spans 14 amino acids.

J is TRBJ2-1 and V is TRBV9; a weak D match, TRBD2 (6 bases). There are 19 residues in the CDR3. Germline V gene sequence: CDR1 SGDLS, CDR2 YYNGEE. V was clipped by 1 base and J by 0 bases, with 20 bases between them. The CDR3 region is CASSVSWSEDGSSYNEQFF. The CDR3 DNA reads as TGTGCCAGCAGCGTATCTTGGTCTGAAGACGGGAGCTCCTACAATGAGCAGTTCTTC.

On this clonotype itself: A read error may account for a junction end that differs from germline. The chain has TRBV6-1 and TRBJ2-1, with D perhaps matching TRBD1 (5 bases). Germline CDR1 reads MNHNS; CDR2 reads SASEGT. The CDR3 is 15 residues long. The CDR3 DNA reads TGTGCCAGCACTGAAGGGGTGGACGGATACAATGAGCAGTTCTTC. Encoded protein: CASTEGVDGYNEQFF.

The sample holds one count of this clonotype. The V call is TRBV6-6, the J call TRBJ1-1; a weak D match, TRBD1 (5 bases). The germline V gene has CDR1 MNHNY and CDR2 SVGAGI (reference sequence). The ends were cut back, 10 bases at V and 1 base at J, with 13 bases in the middle. This CDR3 region has 13 residues. The CDR3 DNA sequence: TGTGCCATCAATGACGGGGGGAACACTGAAGCTTTCTTT. Its protein product is CAINDGGNTEAFF.

The V gene is TRBV9, the J gene TRBJ2-5; 9 bases are shared with TRBD2. V trimming: 3 bases; J trimming: 0 bases; junction bases outside the gene matches: 6. There are 16 residues in the CDR3. CDR1 SGDLS and CDR2 YYNGEE come from the germline V gene. The CDR3, as DNA: TGTGCCAGCAGCGACCCGACTAGCGGCTACCAAGAGACCCAGTACTTC. It specifies CASSDPTSGYQETQYF.

On this clonotype: One junction end does not reproduce the germline sequence, and a read error may be involved. The V call is TRBV27, the J call TRBJ2-7, with TRBD2 identical over 11 bases. The CDR3 contains 14 residues. CDR1 MNHEY and CDR2 SMNVEV come from the germline V gene (reference sequence). The CDR3: CANSSTSGGYEQYF. The CDR3 DNA follows: TGTGCCAACAGTTCTACTAGCGGGGGCTACGAGCAGTACTTC.

This clonotype has more than one count but fewer than ten. The chain uses TRBV15 and TRBJ2-7; D perhaps matches TRBD2 (5 bases). The CDR3 loop spans 14 amino acids. V lost 0 bases to trimming and J lost 3 bases, with 9 bases between them. The germline gives CDR1 LNHNV, CDR2 YYDKDF (reference sequence). CDR3 DNA sequence: TGTGCCACCAGCAGAGAAACGGGATACTACGAGCAGTACTTC. Translating gives CATSRETGYYEQYF.

The J gene is TRBJ1-1, the V gene TRBV5-5, with D hard to call. The CDR3 totals 15 residues. Germline V gene lookup returns CDR1 SGHKS and CDR2 YYEKEE (reference sequence). Between the trimmed V and J ends, which lost 3 bases and 11 bases, there was a span of 23 bases. CDR3 residues: CASSSDGLLPSRAFF. For the CDR3, the DNA is TGTGCCAGCAGCTCGGACGGGCTGCTCCCCTCCAGGGCTTTCTTT.

This rearrangement joins TRBV2 to TRBJ2-5; D is ambiguous. There are 12 residues in the CDR3. V was trimmed by 5 bases and J by 11 bases, leaving 15 bases between them. CDR1 SNHLY and CDR2 FYNNEI come from the germline V gene. Written as DNA, the CDR3 is TGTGCCAGCAGTTTAGACGGAAGCAAGCAGTACTTC. This encodes CASSLDGSKQYF.

Only a few counts were recorded for this clonotype. The chain carries TRBV6-5 and TRBJ2-7, with 8 positions matching TRBD1. This CDR3 region has 14 residues. V was clipped by 5 bases and J by 3 bases; unmatched bases: 6. CDR1 MNHEY and CDR2 SVGAGI come from the germline V gene. The DNA for the CDR3 is TGTGCCAGCAGTAGGACAGGGATAATCTACGAGCAGTACTTC. Encoded protein: CASSRTGIIYEQYF.

The chain combines TRBV28 with TRBJ2-7; D is unclear. The better agreement between TRBJ2-5 and the DNA end casts doubt on the J call. Germline V lookup: CDR1 MDHEN, CDR2 SYDVKM. The CDR3 is 14 amino acids. For the CDR3, the DNA is TGTGCCAGCAGTTTAGGGTCCAGGTTGGAGACCCAGTACTTC. Encoded protein: CASSLGSRLETQYF.

The rearrangement joins TRBV27 to TRBJ2-6; 7 bases line up with TRBD1. V trimming: 8 bases; J trimming: 0 bases; junction bases outside the gene matches: 10. The germline CDR1 and CDR2 sequences are MNHEY and SMNVEV (reference sequence). CDR3 length: 17 residues. CDR3 residues: CASRRDRLHSGANVLTF. The CDR3 DNA reads as TGTGCCAGCCGACGGGACAGACTACACTCTGGGGCCAACGTCCTGACTTTC.

The rearrangement uses TRBV2 and TRBJ2-1, with unresolved D. Germline CDR1 is SNHLY and CDR2 is FYNNEI. Trimming stripped 1 base from V and 4 bases from J, with 11 bases between. The CDR3 has 15 amino acids. CDR3 bases: TGTGCCAGCAGTGAAGAAGAGAAACTATACAATGAGCAGTTCTTC. Its translation: CASSEEEKLYNEQFF.

The rearrangement uses TRBV14 and TRBJ2-1; 12 positions match TRBD2. This CDR3 spans 15 amino acids. V trimming: 2 bases; J trimming: 6 bases; junction bases outside the gene matches: 2. Germline V CDR1 and CDR2: SGHDN, FVKESK. CDR3 region: CASSQTSGGFNEQFF. CDR3 in DNA: TGTGCCAGCAGCCAAACTAGCGGGGGGTTCAATGAGCAGTTCTTC.

This chain connects TRBV28 to TRBJ2-5; 8 nucleotides align to TRBD1. V was pared by 4 bases and J by 13 bases, with 17 bases of the junction left unmatched. The CDR3 runs to 15 residues. The germline V gene has CDR1 MDHEN and CDR2 SYDVKM. The CDR3 nucleotides are TGTGCCAGCAGTTCGGTCGACAGGGGCCCCCTCGAGTGGTACTTC. Encoded protein: CASSSVDRGPLEWYF. The complete variable domain, with remaining parts taken from reference TRBV28 and TRBJ2-5, reads DVKVTQSSRYLVKRTGEKVFLECVQDMDHENMFWYRQDPGLGLRLIYFSYDVKMKEKGDIPEGYSVSREKKERFSLILESASTNQTSMYLCASSSVDRGPLEWYFGPGTRLLVL.

This clonotype has just a few counts. The chain carries TRBV28 and TRBJ1-2; 7 bases line up with TRBD1. CDR1 is MDHEN, CDR2 SYDVKM, per germline. The CDR3 sequence is 14 residues long. J was trimmed by 7 bases and V by 3 bases; bases with no gene match: 8. The CDR3 region is CASSFRGQRVGYTF. The CDR3 DNA follows: TGTGCCAGCAGTTTCAGGGGACAGAGGGTTGGCTACACCTTC.